This TCR beta chain is drawn from a study of blood T cell repertoires in COVID-19. Background on the study: In each case, the material was cDNA or gDNA derived from T cells, B-cell-depleted T cells, or PBMCs.

In the source study's methods: From reference gene primer amplification, estimates of nucleated cell counts were derived. Assay: immunoSEQ multiplex PCR; the TCRdb copy retains only in-frame clones and omits some. V and J calls and clone size are copied from that table; D and trimming were computed from the DNA. The table records 330,000 or so clones, about 87% of them present only once. A Seattle source enrolled patients during active infection and followed them longitudinally. The CDR3 is made up of 14 amino acids. Sequencing input: peripheral blood. This sequence joins TRBV21-1 and TRBJ2-5; the tabulated D call, TRBD2, remains unverified against the DNA. TRBV21-1 is a pseudogene segment. This TCR was recovered from a man aged 25-45 years with COVID-19, enrolled during active disease. This CDR3 is CASSSSGRAETQYF. The CDR3 region has the DNA TGTGCCAGCAGCTCTAGCGGGAGGGCGGAGACCCAGTACTTC.